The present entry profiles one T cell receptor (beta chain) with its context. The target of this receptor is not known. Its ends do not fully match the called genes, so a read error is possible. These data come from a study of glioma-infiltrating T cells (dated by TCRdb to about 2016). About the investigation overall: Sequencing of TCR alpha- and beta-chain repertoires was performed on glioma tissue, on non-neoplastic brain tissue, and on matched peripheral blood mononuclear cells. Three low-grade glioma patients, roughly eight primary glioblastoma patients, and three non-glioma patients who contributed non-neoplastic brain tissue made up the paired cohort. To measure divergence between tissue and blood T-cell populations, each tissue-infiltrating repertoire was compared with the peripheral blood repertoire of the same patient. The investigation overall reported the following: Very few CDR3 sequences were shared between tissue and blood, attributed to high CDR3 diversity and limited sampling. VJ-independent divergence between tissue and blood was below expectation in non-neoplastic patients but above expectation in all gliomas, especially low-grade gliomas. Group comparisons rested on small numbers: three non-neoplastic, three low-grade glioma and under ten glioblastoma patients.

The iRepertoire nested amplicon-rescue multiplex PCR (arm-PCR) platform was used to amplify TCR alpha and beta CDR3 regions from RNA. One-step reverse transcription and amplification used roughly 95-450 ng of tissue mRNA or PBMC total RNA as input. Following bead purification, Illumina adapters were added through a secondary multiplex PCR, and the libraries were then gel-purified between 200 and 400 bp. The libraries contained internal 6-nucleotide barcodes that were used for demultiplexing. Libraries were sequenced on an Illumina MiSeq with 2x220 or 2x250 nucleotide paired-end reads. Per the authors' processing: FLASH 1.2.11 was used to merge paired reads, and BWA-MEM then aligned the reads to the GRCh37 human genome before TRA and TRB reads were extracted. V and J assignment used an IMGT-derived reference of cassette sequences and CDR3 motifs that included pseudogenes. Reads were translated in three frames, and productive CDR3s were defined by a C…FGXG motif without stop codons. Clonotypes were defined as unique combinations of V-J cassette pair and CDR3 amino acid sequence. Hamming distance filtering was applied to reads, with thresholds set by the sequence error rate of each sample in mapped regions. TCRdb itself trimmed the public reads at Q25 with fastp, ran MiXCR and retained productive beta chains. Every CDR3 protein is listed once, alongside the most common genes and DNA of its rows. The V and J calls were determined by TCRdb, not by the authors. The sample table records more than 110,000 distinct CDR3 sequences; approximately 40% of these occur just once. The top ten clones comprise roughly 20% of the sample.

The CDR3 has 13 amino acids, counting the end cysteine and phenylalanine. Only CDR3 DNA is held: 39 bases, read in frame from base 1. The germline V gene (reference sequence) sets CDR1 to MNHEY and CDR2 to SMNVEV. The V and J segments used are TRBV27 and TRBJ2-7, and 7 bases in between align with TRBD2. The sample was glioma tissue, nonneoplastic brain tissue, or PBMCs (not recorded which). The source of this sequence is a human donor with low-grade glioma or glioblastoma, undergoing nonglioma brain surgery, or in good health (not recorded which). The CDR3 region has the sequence CASSRDYSYEQCF. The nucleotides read TGTGCCAGCAGCCGGGACTACTCCTACGAGCAGTGCTTC.